This T cell receptor beta chain was sequenced for a study of beta chain features in type 1 diabetes. cDNA synthesis used the whole RNA isolate, giving expressed TCRB sequences. The table came from immunoSEQ multiplex PCR; TCRdb's copy has only in-frame clones and leaves some out. The sample lists under 150,000 clones, roughly 53% occurring once. This clone has a handful of counts. J was trimmed by 5 bases and V by 6 bases; bases with no gene match: 16. This CDR3 region has 17 residues. Germline V CDR1 and CDR2: MDHEN, SYDVKM. V and J are TRBV28 and TRBJ2-3, with 8 bases lining up with TRBD1. The clonotype comes from a man aged 18 to 30 in good health. The sequencing input was Tregs from blood. In nucleotides, the CDR3 is TGTGCCAGCAGCCCCTTCGGACAGGGTTATCCTGGAGATACGCAGTATTTT. It is translated as CASSPFGQGYPGDTQYF.